Here is one T cell receptor beta chain with its context. Distinct nucleotide sequences in the sample also encode this CDR3. This entry comes from a study of blood T cell repertoires in COVID-19. The assay was immunoSEQ multiplex PCR, and TCRdb's table has in-frame clones only and misses some. This sample has about 250,000 clones, with around 91% found just once. Trimming cost V 0 bases and J 1 base, with 8 bases left between them. This CDR3 contains 15 residues. Germline V gives CDR1 SGHRS, CDR2 YFSETQ. The clonotype comes from a woman aged 18-29 years who had recovered from COVID-19. The sequencing sample was made of PBMCs or T cells enriched from blood (not recorded which). This chain links TRBV5-1 with TRBJ1-3; no definite D call. CDR3 sequence: CASSLAGDSGNTIYF. The CDR3 DNA is TGCGCCAGCAGCTTGGCCGGGGATTCTGGAAACACCATATATTTT.